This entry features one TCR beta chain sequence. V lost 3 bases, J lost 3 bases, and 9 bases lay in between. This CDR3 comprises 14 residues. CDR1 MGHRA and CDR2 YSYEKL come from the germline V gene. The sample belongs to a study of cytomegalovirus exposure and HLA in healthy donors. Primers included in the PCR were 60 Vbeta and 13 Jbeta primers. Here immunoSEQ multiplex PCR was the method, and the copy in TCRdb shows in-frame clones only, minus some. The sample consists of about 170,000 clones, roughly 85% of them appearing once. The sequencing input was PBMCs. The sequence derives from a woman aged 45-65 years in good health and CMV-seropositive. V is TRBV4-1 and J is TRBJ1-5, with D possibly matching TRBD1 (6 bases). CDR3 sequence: CASSQRDTNQPQHF. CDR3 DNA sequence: TGCGCCAGCAGCCAGAGGGACACCAATCAGCCCCAGCATTTT.